The sequence of this TCR beta chain was determined in a study of blood T cell repertoires in COVID-19 (TCRdb year 2020). Context from the whole study: Collaborator samples came from the United States, Italy and Spain and covered acute and convalescent phases of COVID-19. The repertoires were released in a freely available public database meant as a resource for research on the immune response to SARS-CoV-2. Nearly every sample came with metadata listing a de-identified subject ID, COVID-19 status, age in years and sex. The dataset comprised deeply sampled blood TCRbeta repertoires from subjects exposed to, actively infected with, or recovered from COVID-19. Where available, HLA class I and class II types were obtained from metadata supplied by the sample provider rather than from assay-based typing. The material from the prospective study consisted of cDNA or gDNA derived from T cells, B-cell-depleted T cells, or PBMCs. The samples were drawn from two sources: the first 160 participants of the ongoing ImmuneRACE study, and fewer than 1,500 subjects contributed by 6 global collaborators. Results and caveats for the whole study, not just this receptor: Clinical and demographic metadata were provided uncurated, with the amount varying by source and participant.

Collaborating institutions collected whole blood in K2EDTA tubes following their own protocols. For TCRbeta analysis, collaborators shipped samples in one of three forms: frozen whole blood, isolated PBMCs, or DNA extracted from either of those sample types. Comments on this clone: Which antigen it targets is not known. No clone much larger than this one lies a single base away; base qualities are absent.

The immunoSEQ Assay, a bias-controlled multiplex PCR, was used to amplify TCRbeta CDR3 regions from genomic DNA. In the paper's pipeline: Nucleated cell counts per sample were estimated from amplification of reference gene primers within the assay. To quantify the absolute abundance of each unique TCRbeta CDR3 rearrangement, sequence reads were collapsed and filtered. For each sample, productive Simpson clonality was calculated as the square root of Simpson's diversity index across productive rearrangements. In its TCRdb copy, this immuneACCESS table keeps in-frame sequences only and misses some clones. Where compared with another copy, unresolved V genes explain less than half of these, and the others have no known cause. V and J calls and clone size are copied from that table; D and trimming were computed from the DNA. This sample lists roughly 150,000 clones; 75% to 90% were detected once. Approximately 2.8% of the sample is held by the ten biggest clonotypes.

Sequencing used peripheral blood. This TCR was recovered from a woman aged 55-75 years with active COVID-19.

Here the CDR3 is given as CASSEGEILEAKETQYF. The bases are TGTGCCAGCAGTGAAGGGGAAATACTAGAGGCTAAAGAGACCCAGTACTTC. The receptor chain draws on TRBV2 and TRBJ2-5; the D segment could be TRBD2, given 5 matching bases. The CDR3, from cysteine to phenylalanine, totals 17 residues. Here the CDR3 DNA is all that survives: 51 bases in frame from base 1. The germline ends are 18 bases apart after V is trimmed by 1 base and J by 3 bases. The CDR1 and CDR2 encoded by the germline V gene are SNHLY and FYNNEI.